These T cell receptor beta chains were read from a single sample in a study of blood T cells in healthy people across ages. TCRdb passed the 5' RACE reads through MiXCR, listing each CDR3 protein once. The sample lists just over 800,000 distinct CDR3 sequences, about 59% occurring once. The sequenced sample was blood. The receptor set was obtained from a man aged 25 to 40 in good health. The CDR3 runs from the conserved cysteine through the conserved F or W. The order of the fields is J gene, D gene, V gene, clone size, CDR3 protein, CDR3 DNA. The D gene is left open where the match is weak. Where a row states a size, it is once, few, many or the class of an expanded clone; other rows omit it.

>TRBJ1-6|-|TRBV20-1|-
CSASIQGEVSPLHF
TGCAGTGCTTCAATACAGGGTGAGGTATCACCCCTCCACTTT
>TRBJ1-4|-|TRBV2|-
CASSGLTTTNEKLFF
TGTGCCAGCAGTGGCCTGACAACAACTAATGAAAAACTGTTTTTT
>TRBJ2-5|-|TRBV24-1|-
CATSESYQETQYF
TGTGCCACCAGTGAATCGTACCAAGAGACCCAGTACTTC
>TRBJ2-4|-|TRBV4-1|-
CASSQDLRGAAKNIQYF
TGCGCCAGCAGCCAAGATCTGCGGGGAGCAGCCAAAAACATTCAGTACTTC
>TRBJ2-3|TRBD2|TRBV15|-
CATSRDVGDYLESADTQYF
TGTGCCACCAGCAGAGATGTTGGGGACTACTTAGAGTCGGCAGATACGCAGTATTTT
>TRBJ1-2|TRBD1|TRBV2|-
CASSPQDRGYDYTF
TGTGCCAGCAGCCCCCAGGACAGGGGCTATGACTACACCTTC
>TRBJ2-2|-|TRBV5-1|-
CASSLLADNTGELFF
TGCGCCAGCAGCTTGTTAGCGGATAACACCGGGGAGCTGTTTTTT
>TRBJ2-7|-|TRBV5-1|once
CASSSGGPPSEQYF
TGCGCCAGCAGCTCGGGGGGCCCCCCGAGCGAGCAGTACTTC
>TRBJ1-5|-|TRBV5-1|few
CASSGGGPNQPQHF
TGCGCCAGCAGCGGAGGGGGACCCAATCAGCCCCAGCATTTT
>TRBJ2-7|-|TRBV10-3|-
CAISEMDHEQYF
TGTGCCATCAGTGAGATGGATCACGAGCAGTACTTC
>TRBJ2-7|TRBD2|TRBV20-1|few
CSAGQVGTRPYEQYF
TGCAGTGCTGGACAAGTGGGGACTAGACCCTACGAGCAGTACTTC
>TRBJ1-5|-|TRBV12-3/TRBV12-4|-
CASSLTDFRNQPQHF
TGTGCCAGCAGCTTGACCGATTTCAGGAATCAGCCCCAGCATTTT
>TRBJ2-1|-|TRBV12-3/TRBV12-4|few
CASSSSKRDNEQFF
TGTGCCAGCAGTTCAAGCAAGCGCGACAATGAGCAGTTCTTC
>TRBJ2-1|TRBD1|TRBV4-1|-
CASSQPRTGSYNEQFF
TGCGCCAGCAGCCAACCACGGACAGGATCCTACAATGAGCAGTTCTTC
>TRBJ1-1|-|TRBV7-9|-
CASSLGALGNTEAFF
TGTGCCAGCAGCTTAGGGGCTCTGGGGAACACTGAAGCTTTCTTT
>TRBJ1-5|-|TRBV7-2|-
CASSLVENQPQHF
TGTGCCAGCAGCTTAGTGGAGAATCAGCCCCAGCATTTT
>TRBJ2-3|TRBD1|TRBV7-2|few
CASSSTGGTGTDTQYF
TGTGCCAGCAGTTCTACAGGGGGCACGGGCACAGATACGCAGTATTTT
>TRBJ2-7|TRBD1|TRBV19|-
CASSEDRAYEQYF
TGTGCCAGTAGTGAGGACAGGGCCTACGAGCAGTACTTC
>TRBJ2-7|-|TRBV4-3|few
CASSPGWGVSSYEQYF
TGCGCCAGCAGCCCGGGGTGGGGAGTAAGCTCCTACGAGCAGTACTTC
>TRBJ2-5|TRBD2|TRBV6-5|-
CASSLGGALETQYF
TGTGCCAGCAGTCTCGGGGGGGCCTTGGAGACCCAGTACTTC
>TRBJ1-2|-|TRBV2|-
CASSEALPTYTF
TGTGCCAGCAGTGAAGCGCTTCCAACCTACACCTTC
>TRBJ1-3|TRBD1|TRBV12-3/TRBV12-4|-
CASSGDRSSGNTIYF
TGTGCCAGCAGTGGGGACAGAAGCTCTGGAAACACCATATATTTT
>TRBJ2-6|-|TRBV3-1|-
CASSPEGALAELRGANVLTF
TGTGCCAGCAGCCCCGAAGGCGCACTGGCGGAACTCAGGGGGGCCAACGTCCTGACTTTC
>TRBJ2-1|TRBD2|TRBV27|-
CASSYRLAGGGEQFF
TGTGCCAGCAGTTACCGACTAGCGGGGGGAGGGGAGCAGTTCTTC
>TRBJ1-2|-|TRBV15|-
CATSRGGQSDYGYTF
TGTGCCACCAGCAGAGGAGGACAATCGGACTATGGCTACACCTTC
>TRBJ2-2|-|TRBV29-1|few
CSAFSRTGELFF
TGCAGCGCCTTCTCTCGGACCGGGGAGCTGTTTTTT
>TRBJ2-5|TRBD2|TRBV3-1|-
CASSQEIAGGYNEQYF
TGTGCCAGCAGCCAAGAGATAGCGGGGGGCTACAATGAGCAGTACTTC
>TRBJ1-4|-|TRBV7-9|few
CASSLPSKEKLFF
TGTGCCAGCAGCTTACCCTCCAAAGAAAAACTGTTTTTT
>TRBJ1-2|TRBD1|TRBV7-9|many
CASSFTGQGGSGYTF
TGTGCCAGCAGCTTTACGGGACAGGGCGGATCTGGCTACACCTTC
>TRBJ1-2|TRBD1|TRBV10-3|-
CAITDGTGLRTGGYTF
TGTGCCATCACCGATGGGACAGGACTTAGAACGGGGGGCTACACCTTC
>TRBJ2-1|TRBD1|TRBV2|-
CASSDSGRGQETQFF
TGTGCCAGCAGTGATAGTGGCAGGGGGCAAGAGACCCAGTTCTTC
>TRBJ2-7|-|TRBV29-1|few
CSVEFRLDDSEQYF
TGCAGCGTTGAATTTAGATTGGACGACAGCGAGCAGTACTTC
>TRBJ2-6|-|TRBV10-3|-
CAISDNWGAAGANVLTF
TGTGCCATCAGTGACAATTGGGGGGCGGCTGGGGCCAACGTCCTGACTTTC
>TRBJ2-2|-|TRBV6-2/TRBV6-3|-
CAAKKGGNTGELFF
TGTGCAGCTAAGAAGGGGGGAAACACCGGGGAGCTGTTTTTT
>TRBJ1-6|-|TRBV4-3|-
CASSQDVVSLYNSPLHF
TGCGCCAGCAGCCAAGATGTCGTCAGCCTTTATAATTCACCCCTCCACTTT
>TRBJ1-1|-|TRBV6-5|-
CASSHPDRMNTEAFF
TGTGCCAGCAGCCACCCCGACAGGATGAACACTGAAGCTTTCTTT
>TRBJ1-5|-|TRBV7-2|many
CASSSTPDSQPQHF
TGTGCCAGCAGCTCCACCCCAGACAGTCAGCCCCAGCATTTT
>TRBJ2-1|-|TRBV7-2|-
CASSLGQGQNEQFF
TGTGCCAGCAGCTTAGGGCAGGGTCAGAATGAGCAGTTCTTC
>TRBJ2-3|-|TRBV20-1|-
CSAPPGHLRTDTQYF
TGCAGTGCCCCACCGGGTCACCTAAGGACAGATACGCAGTATTTT
>TRBJ1-1|TRBD1|TRBV7-9|-
CAGSLGVGGISEAFF
TGTGCCGGCAGCTTAGGGGTAGGGGGCATCTCTGAAGCTTTCTTT
>TRBJ2-5|-|TRBV28|-
CASKEGGQPTQYF
TGTGCCAGCAAAGAGGGGGGGCAGCCGACCCAGTACTTC
>TRBJ2-5|TRBD1|TRBV9|-
CASSATGTAWETQYF
TGTGCCAGCAGCGCTACCGGGACAGCTTGGGAGACCCAGTACTTC
>TRBJ1-6|-|TRBV28|-
CASSPIGGRTDNSPLHF
TGTGCCAGCAGCCCGATTGGGGGCCGGACAGATAATTCACCCCTCCACTTT
>TRBJ1-4|TRBD1|TRBV5-1|-
CASSSGQGDEKLFF
TGTGCTAGCAGCTCCGGACAGGGGGATGAAAAACTGTTTTTT
>TRBJ1-2|-|TRBV30|-
CAWNQVGGGYGYTF
TGTGCCTGGAACCAAGTCGGGGGCGGCTATGGCTACACCTTC
>TRBJ2-1|TRBD2|TRBV9|-
CASSVDPGLGYNEQFF
TGTGCCAGCAGCGTCGATCCGGGACTAGGCTACAATGAGCAGTTCTTC
>TRBJ2-7|-|TRBV6-6|-
CASIAVPISSYEQYF
TGTGCCAGCATCGCGGTCCCAATAAGCTCCTACGAGCAGTACTTC
>TRBJ2-5|-|TRBV6-2/TRBV6-3|-
CASSDLHRGGETQYF
TGTGCCAGCAGTGACCTCCATCGCGGAGGGGAGACCCAGTACTTC
>TRBJ2-3|-|TRBV4-3|-
CASSQTGTSGATQYF
TGCGCCAGCAGCCAGACCGGGACTTCGGGGGCTACGCAGTATTTT
>TRBJ2-7|-|TRBV29-1|few
CSVEVSGREQYF
TGCAGCGTTGAAGTCAGCGGCCGGGAGCAGTACTTC
>TRBJ1-1|-|TRBV25-1|-
CASSGGTANTEAFF
TGTGCCAGCAGTGGCGGGACGGCGAACACTGAAGCTTTCTTT
>TRBJ1-2|-|TRBV6-5|-
CASSSRRDSRDGYTF
TGTGCCAGCAGTTCTCGACGGGACTCCCGGGATGGCTACACCTTC
>TRBJ1-5|TRBD1|TRBV6-2/TRBV6-3|few
CASSYSNTGGDNQPQHF
TGTGCCAGCAGTTACTCGAATACAGGGGGCGACAATCAGCCCCAGCATTTT
>TRBJ1-2|-|TRBV5-1|-
CASSLATTGRNAGGYTF
TGCGCCAGCAGCTTGGCGACGACAGGCCGGAACGCTGGTGGCTACACCTTC